What follows describes a single T cell receptor (beta chain). Its target is not known. The CDR3 has 16 residues. Germline CDR1 SGHDT, CDR2 YYEEEE. The V gene lost 0 bases and the J gene lost 5 bases, with 17 bases spanning the gap. The sample comes from a study of cytomegalovirus exposure and HLA in healthy donors. Study-wide results and caveats: Clusters of TCRs from the first cohort tended to co-occur in the 120 or so validation repertoires (as a later analysis found).

Method: immunoSEQ multiplex PCR; TCRdb's copy keeps in-frame clones and lacks some. The data hold roughly 260,000 clones, with around 90% observed a single time. The material sequenced was PBMCs. The source is a woman aged 18-35 years in good health and CMV-seronegative. This chain uses TRBV5-6 with TRBJ2-5; D is perhaps TRBD2 (5 bases). CDR3 amino acids: CASSLEGSGIVETQYF. DNA for the CDR3: TGTGCCAGCAGCTTGGAAGGGTCCGGGATCGTGGAGACCCAGTACTTC.